Below are 21 T cell receptor beta chains sequenced from a single sample in a study of Graves' ophthalmopathy and Graves' hyperthyroidism. Using RNA transcripts, the TCR beta CDR3 regions were amplified. The first-round RT-PCR employed HTBI primers together with the Qiagen OneStep RT-PCR kit. A multiplex PCR was then performed as the second round. TCRdb fed the multiplex PCR reads into MiXCR, producing one record per CDR3 protein. The sample has fewer than 600,000 distinct CDR3 sequences, roughly an eighth seen once. The material sequenced was blood. These receptors were collected from a woman aged 25-40 years with Graves' ophthalmopathy.

This clonotype came up many times. The V and J genes are TRBV28 and TRBJ1-2; unclear D gene. CDR1 is MDHEN, CDR2 SYDVKM, per germline. The CDR3 contains 15 residues. V dropped 5 bases and J dropped 2 bases, with 15 bases sitting between them. CDR3 sequence reads: CASSTIAAGNYGYTF. The CDR3 DNA reads TGTGCCAGCAGTACTATCGCAGCGGGAAACTATGGCTACACCTTC.

This clonotype was observed many times. The chain links TRBV12-3 or TRBV12-4 to TRBJ1-5, with TRBD1 matching over 7 bases. The CDR3 totals 15 residues. The junction had 5 bases not matched to a gene; V was cut back by 0 bases and J by 6 bases. This CDR3 reads CASSLAGGAGQPQHF. The CDR3 DNA follows: TGTGCCAGCAGTTTAGCAGGGGGCGCAGGTCAGCCCCAGCATTTT.

In the case of this clonotype: A junction end diverges from the germline sequence, so it may reflect a read error. V is TRBV24-1 and J is TRBJ1-2; 7 bases line up with TRBD1. This CDR3 has 14 residues. Germline loops: CDR1 KGHDR, CDR2 SFDVKD. The CDR3 region has the DNA TGCGCCACCAGTGACCAGGGACAGCCGTGGAGCTACACCTTC. It yields the protein CATSDQGQPWSYTF.

This clonotype was seen many times. The chain joins TRBV27 to TRBJ2-7; 9 bases are shared with TRBD1. Germline V gene data show CDR1 as MNHEY and CDR2 as SMNVEV (reference sequence). The V gene end was trimmed by 5 bases and the J gene end by 4 bases; junction bases not matched to a gene: 9. The CDR3 runs 15 residues. CDR3 sequence: CASSRTGDPLYEQYF. The CDR3 DNA is TGTGCCAGCAGTCGGACAGGGGATCCCTTATACGAGCAGTACTTC.

The table lists this clonotype with many counts. The rearrangement links TRBV6-1 to TRBJ2-5; 9 bases are shared with TRBD1. This CDR3 has 15 residues. In germline, CDR1 is MNHNS, CDR2 SASEGT. V lost 3 bases, J lost 2 bases, and 4 bases stayed unmatched. The CDR3 sequence: CASSDWTGEQETQYF. In nucleotides, the CDR3 is TGTGCCAGCAGTGACTGGACAGGGGAACAAGAGACCCAGTACTTC.

A few counts support this clonotype. J is TRBJ2-7 and V is TRBV25-1; possibly TRBD1 for D (5 bases). V lost 2 bases and J 6 bases, leaving 11 bases between the germline ends. CDR1 is MGHDK and CDR2 is SYGVNS in the germline V gene. CDR3 length: 13 residues. CDR3 in DNA: TGTGCCAGCAGTGAACAGGGTATAGGCGAGCAGTACTTC. Translated: CASSEQGIGEQYF.

In this sample, this clonotype turned up many times. The chain combines TRBV5-1 with TRBJ2-2; TRBD1 matches 12 bases. The ends lost 4 bases at V and 7 bases at J; junction bases unmatched: 8. The CDR3 contains 16 residues. Germline CDR1 reads SGHRS; CDR2 reads YFSETQ. The CDR3 coding sequence is TGCGCCAGCAGCCCTGGGGGGACAGGGGGCGTCGGGGAGCTGTTTTTT. Its translation: CASSPGGTGGVGELFF.

This clonotype has ten or more counts. V and J are TRBV29-1 and TRBJ1-2, with D uncertain. The length of the CDR3 is 15 residues. The germline V and J ends were trimmed by 0 bases and 8 bases, with 19 bases remaining between them. CDR1 is SQVTM, CDR2 ANQGSEA, per germline. The CDR3 DNA follows: TGCAGCGTTGAAGATCGGCCGGCGGCCTCTGGAGGCTACACCTTC. Translating it yields CSVEDRPAASGGYTF.

The chain uses TRBV30 and TRBJ2-5; D perhaps matches TRBD2 (6 bases). Germline lookup yields CDR1 GTSNPN and CDR2 SVGIG (reference sequence). The CDR3 runs to 16 residues. V was pared by 0 bases and J by 4 bases, with 18 bases between. Written as DNA, the CDR3 is TGTGCCTGGAGTGTACGGATCGGGGGACTCGCAGAGACCCAGTACTTC. Encoded protein: CAWSVRIGGLAETQYF.

The V gene is TRBV12-3 or TRBV12-4, the J gene TRBJ1-5; D is possibly TRBD1 (5 bases). V lost 2 bases and J lost 3, with 11 bases in between. The CDR3 has 15 amino acids. The DNA for the CDR3 is TGTGCCAGCAGTTTACAGTGGGGGAACAATCAGCCCCAGCATTTT. It yields the protein CASSLQWGNNQPQHF.

This clonotype has ten or more counts. This chain connects TRBV4-1 to TRBJ2-5, with D perhaps being TRBD1 or TRBD2 (5 bases each). The ends were cut back, 4 bases at V and 4 bases at J, with 16 bases in the middle. Germline V lookup: CDR1 MGHRA, CDR2 YSYEKL. The CDR3 spans 15 residues. The CDR3 DNA follows: TGCGCCAGCAGCCCAATGGTGGGGGTCGGAGAGACCCAGTACTTC. Translating it yields CASSPMVGVGETQYF.

This clonotype has ten or more counts. The rearrangement uses TRBV4-1 and TRBJ1-2; D is unclear. The germline V gene has CDR1 MGHRA and CDR2 YSYEKL. Trimming took off 5 bases at V and 6 bases at J, with 22 bases between the two ends. The CDR3 is 16 amino acids. The CDR3 here is CASSSPVRGYKDGYTF. In DNA, the CDR3 is TGCGCCAGCAGCTCCCCGGTTCGAGGTTATAAAGATGGCTACACCTTC.

V usage is TRBV12-3 or TRBV12-4 and J usage is TRBJ2-7; no reliable D call. This CDR3 is 13 amino acids long. V gave up 3 bases and J gave up 2 bases, with 8 bases separating them. In DNA, the CDR3 is TGTGCCAGCAGTTTCACCAGCACCTACGAGCAGTACTTC. Its protein product is CASSFTSTYEQYF.

The chain recombines TRBV6-5 with TRBJ2-7; possibly TRBD2 for D (6 bases). Trimming shortened V by 4 bases and J by 6 bases, and 10 bases separated the two germline ends. The CDR3 spans 12 residues. CDR1 is MNHEY, CDR2 SVGAGI, per germline. The CDR3 nucleotides are TGTGCCAGCAGTTCGCGGGACGCCGAGCAGTACTTC. Translating it yields CASSSRDAEQYF.

The rearrangement uses TRBV6-1 and TRBJ2-5; weak D call: TRBD1 (5 bases). Germline lookup yields CDR1 MNHNS and CDR2 SASEGT. V gave up 4 bases and J gave up 4 bases, with 7 bases separating them. The CDR3 is 12 amino acids. The DNA for the CDR3 is TGTGCCAGCAGTGCAGGGTTAGAGACCCAGTACTTC. As protein: CASSAGLETQYF.

In this sample, this clonotype turned up many times. The CDR3 DNA sequence: TGTGCCAGCAGTGACGGTAGCTCCTACGAGCAGTACTTC. Its protein product is CASSDGSSYEQYF. The J gene is TRBJ2-7, the V gene TRBV2; D is unclear. Germline assignment: CDR1 SNHLY and CDR2 FYNNEI. CDR3 length equals 13 residues. Trimming left V 3 bases short and J 0 bases short, with 6 bases between. Full variable domain (remainder filled in from reference TRBV2 and TRBJ2-7): EPEVTQTPSHQVTQMGQEVILRCVPISNHLYFYWYRQILGQKVEFLVSFYNNEISEKSEIFDDQFSVERPDGSNFTLKIRSTKLEDSAMYFCASSDGSSYEQYFGPGTRLTVT.

This clonotype was seen once. The chain couples TRBV12-3 or TRBV12-4 to TRBJ2-5, with D possibly being TRBD2 (7 bases). V was clipped by 3 bases and J by 2 bases, with 13 bases between them. There are 15 residues in the CDR3. This chain's CDR3 is CASSFRGGGQETQYF. CDR3 bases: TGTGCCAGCAGTTTTAGGGGGGGAGGTCAAGAGACCCAGTACTTC.

In its sample, this clonotype was seen many times. The CDR3 loop is CASSGFPGGYEQYF. The DNA of the CDR3 is TGTGCCAGCAGCGGGTTTCCGGGAGGCTACGAGCAGTACTTC. This sequence joins TRBV28 and TRBJ2-7; TRBD2 matches 7 bases. Germline trimming cut 6 bases from V and 3 bases from J; bases unmatched to any gene: 8. The germline V gene encodes CDR1 MDHEN and CDR2 SYDVKM. The CDR3 runs to 14 residues.

This clonotype has just a few counts. The chain has TRBV12-3 or TRBV12-4 and TRBJ2-1; D unclear. V was clipped by 5 bases and J by 5 bases, with 10 bases between them. This CDR3 region has 13 residues. CDR3 bases: TGTGCCAGCAGTCCAGACCGCCACAATGAGCAGTTCTTC. It yields the protein CASSPDRHNEQFF.

This clonotype was detected ten times or more. This sequence joins TRBV30 and TRBJ1-2; D unresolved. This CDR3 is built from 16 residues. V was pared by 3 bases and J by 8 bases, with 25 bases between. CDR1 and CDR2 from the germline V gene are GTSNPN and SVGIG (reference sequence). For the CDR3, the DNA is TGTGCCTGGAGCCCACCCCCCTGGACGGGGAGAGGGGGCTACACCTTC. It specifies CAWSPPPWTGRGGYTF. Full variable domain (remainder filled in from reference TRBV30 and TRBJ1-2): SQTIHQWPATLVQPVGSPLSLECTVEGTSNPNLYWYRQAAGRGLQLLFYSVGIGQISSEVPQNLSASRPQDRQFILSSKKLLLSDSGFYLCAWSPPPWTGRGGYTFGSGTRLTVV.

The V gene is TRBV3-1, the J gene TRBJ2-7; TRBD2 agrees at 9 bases. This CDR3 has 15 amino acids. Looked up from germline, CDR1 is LGHDT and CDR2 is YNNKEL (reference sequence). The V and J ends lost 1 base and 3 bases, in that order; junction bases with no gene match: 4. CDR3 DNA sequence: TGTGCCAGCAGCCAAGGTAGCGGGGGACTCTACGAGCAGTACTTC. Its protein product is CASSQGSGGLYEQYF.